The clone carrying this T cell receptor beta chain was recorded many times. Its antigen is still unknown. Possible read error: a much larger clone is one base away. From germline, CDR1 is KGHDR and CDR2 SFDVKD. The CDR3 contains 13 residues. V dropped 4 bases and J dropped 8 bases, with 11 bases sitting between them. The source of the sample is a study of CD8+CD57+ T cells in acquired aplastic anemia. Study as a whole: Healthy donors yielded 8.5 million to 13 million CD4+ cell reads on average.

Both TCR beta VDJ combination and CDR3 sequence profiling were carried out. Genomic DNA was the template for this profiling. Each CDR3 protein gets one entry after TCRdb re-called the reads with MiXCR. The sample lists about 110,000 distinct CDR3 sequences; approximately 48% were seen once. Whole-study results and caveats: Researchers reported that CD8+ Simpson's diversity was not significantly different in patients versus controls. Sharing between patients and controls was observed for around 30 CD8+ CDR3 sequences.

The chain carries TRBV24-1 and TRBJ2-1; D may be TRBD1 (6 bases). The sequence was obtained from a human donor in good health, serving as a control. Sequencing input: sorted CD4+, CD8+, or CD8+CD57+ T cells (not recorded which) from PBMCs. CDR3 residues: CATSEGQSDEQFF. The CDR3 nucleotides are TGTGCCACCAGTGAAGGACAGTCGGATGAGCAGTTCTTC.